The present TCR beta chain was sequenced within a study of cytomegalovirus exposure and HLA in healthy donors. Study context: Among about 400 genotyped donors, 80% to 90% fell in the Caucasian-associated ancestry cluster.

60 Vbeta and 13 Jbeta primers were used in PCR. TCRdb's copy holds only in-frame clones and misses some; the assay was immunoSEQ multiplex PCR. The sample holds approximately 270,000 clones, 80% seen once. The TCR was taken from a girl aged 2-15 years in good health and CMV-seronegative. Sequenced sample: PBMCs.

This chain's CDR3 is CASSKTVQETQYF. CDR3 bases: TGTGCCAGCAGTAAGACAGTCCAAGAGACCCAGTACTTC. The rearrangement joins TRBV2 to TRBJ2-5; TRBD1 might be the D (5 bases). Germline lookup yields CDR1 SNHLY and CDR2 FYNNEI. Trimming removed 5 bases from V and 1 base from J, with 8 bases in between. The CDR3 has 13 amino acids.